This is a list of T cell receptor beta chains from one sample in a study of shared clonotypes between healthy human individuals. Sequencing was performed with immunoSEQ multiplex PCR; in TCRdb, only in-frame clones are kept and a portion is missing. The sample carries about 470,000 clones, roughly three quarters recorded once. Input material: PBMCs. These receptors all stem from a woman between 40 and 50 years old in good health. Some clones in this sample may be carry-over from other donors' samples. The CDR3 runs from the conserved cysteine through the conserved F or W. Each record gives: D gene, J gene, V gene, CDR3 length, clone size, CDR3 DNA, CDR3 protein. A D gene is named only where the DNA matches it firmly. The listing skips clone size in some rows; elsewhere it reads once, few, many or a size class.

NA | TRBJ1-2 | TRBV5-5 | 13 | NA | TGTGCCAGCAGCTTGTCCCCTAACTATGGCTACACCTTC | CASSLSPNYGYTF
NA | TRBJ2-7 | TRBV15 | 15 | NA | TGTGCCACCAGCAGAGTAGTCAGGAGCTCCTACGAGCAGTACTTC | CATSRVVRSSYEQYF
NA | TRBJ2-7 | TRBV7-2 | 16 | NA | TGTGCCAGCAGCTTAAGCGGGACAGGAGGGTCCTACGAGCAGTACTTC | CASSLSGTGGSYEQYF
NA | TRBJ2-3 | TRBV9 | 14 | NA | TGTGCCAGCAGCCCCCGGCAAGACACAGATACGCAGTATTTT | CASSPRQDTDTQYF
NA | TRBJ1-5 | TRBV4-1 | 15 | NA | TGCGCCAGCAGCCAAGCGCTGGGGAGCAATCAGCCCCAGCATTTT | CASSQALGSNQPQHF
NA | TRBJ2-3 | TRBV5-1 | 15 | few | TGCGCCAGCAGCTACGGACAAGGAGGCACAGATACGCAGTATTTT | CASSYGQGGTDTQYF
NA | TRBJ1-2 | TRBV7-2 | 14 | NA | TGTGCCAGCAGCTTCGGACTGACTAACTATGGCTACACCTTC | CASSFGLTNYGYTF
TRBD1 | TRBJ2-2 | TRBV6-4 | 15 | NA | TGTGCCAGCAGCCCGGACAGGGTGAACACCGGGGAGCTGTTTTTT | CASSPDRVNTGELFF
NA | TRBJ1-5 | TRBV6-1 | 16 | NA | TGTGCCAGCAGTGAAGCGCGGACAGATAGCAATCAGCCCCAGCATTTT | CASSEARTDSNQPQHF
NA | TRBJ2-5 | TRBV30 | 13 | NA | TGTGCCTGGAGGGAGACAGGTGGGGAGACCCAGTACTTC | CAWRETGGETQYF
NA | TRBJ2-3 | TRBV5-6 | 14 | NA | TGTGCCAGCAGCCTGGGGCTCGTGCCGGATACGCAGTATTTT | CASSLGLVPDTQYF
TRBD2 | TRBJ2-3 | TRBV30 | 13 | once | TGTGCCTGGAGTCGGGAGGGAAGAGATACGCAGTATTTT | CAWSREGRDTQYF
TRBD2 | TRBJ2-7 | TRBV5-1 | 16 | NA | TGCGCCAGCAGCTTGGTCTTGGCGGGAGGGCCCCACGAGCAGTACTTC | CASSLVLAGGPHEQYF
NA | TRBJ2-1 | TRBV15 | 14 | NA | TGTGCCACCAGCAGTTTAAGGCGGTACAATGAGCAGTTCTTC | CATSSLRRYNEQFF
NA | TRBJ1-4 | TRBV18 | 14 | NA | TGTGCCAGCTCACCACCATCTCTTAATGAAAAACTGTTTTTT | CASSPPSLNEKLFF
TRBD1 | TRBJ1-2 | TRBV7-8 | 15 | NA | TGTGCCAGCAGCTTACTGGGACAGGGTCGAAAGGGCTACACCTTC | CASSLLGQGRKGYTF
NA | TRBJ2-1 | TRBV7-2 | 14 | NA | TGTGCCAGCAGCTTTAATGTCCCTAGGGATGAGCAGTTCTTC | CASSFNVPRDEQFF
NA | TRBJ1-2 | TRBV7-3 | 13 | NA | TGTGCCAGCAGCAAACAGGGAGGCTATGGCTACACCTTC | CASSKQGGYGYTF
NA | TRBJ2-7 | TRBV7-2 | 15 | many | TGTGCCAGCAGCTTAGTCCAGGCCAGCTCCTACGAGCAGTACTTC | CASSLVQASSYEQYF
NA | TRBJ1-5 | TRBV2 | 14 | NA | TGTGCCAGCAGTGGGGACCAGGGATCTCAGCCCCAGCATTTT | CASSGDQGSQPQHF
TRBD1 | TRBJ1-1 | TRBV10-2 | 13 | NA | TGCGCCAGCAGGGGACAGGGGAACACTGAAGCTTTCTTT | CASRGQGNTEAFF
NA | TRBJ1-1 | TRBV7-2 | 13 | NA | TGTGCCAGCAGCTTATCAGGGAACACTGAAGCTTTCTTT | CASSLSGNTEAFF
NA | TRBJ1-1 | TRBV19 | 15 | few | TGTGCCAGTAGTCTTAGAGCAGGGAGTTTCACTGAAGCTTTCTTT | CASSLRAGSFTEAFF
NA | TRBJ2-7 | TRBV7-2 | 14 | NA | TGTGCCAGCAGCTTTAGGGGCAGCCGTTACGAGCAGTACTTC | CASSFRGSRYEQYF
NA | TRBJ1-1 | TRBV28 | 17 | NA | TGTGCCAGCAGTTTTCGGGGGGCATACACCTCTCAACCCCGAGCTTTCTTT | CASSFRGAYTSQPRAFF
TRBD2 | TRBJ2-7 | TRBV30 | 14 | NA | TGTGCCTGGAGGATTGGGGGGGGATCCTACGAGCAGTACTTC | CAWRIGGGSYEQYF
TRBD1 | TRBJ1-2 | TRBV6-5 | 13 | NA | TGTGCCAGCAGCCTGACAGGGGGCCATGGCTACACCTTC | CASSLTGGHGYTF
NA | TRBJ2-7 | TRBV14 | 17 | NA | TGTGCCAGCAGCCAAGATTGGCGCCAGGGTACCTCTTACGAGCAGTACTTC | CASSQDWRQGTSYEQYF
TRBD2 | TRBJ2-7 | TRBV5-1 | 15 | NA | TGCGCCAGCAGCTCTACTCCGGGACTACTAAACGAGCAGTACTTC | CASSSTPGLLNEQYF
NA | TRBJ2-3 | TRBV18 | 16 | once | TGTGCCAGCTCACCAGGAAGTATTAGGTCTACAGATACGCAGTATTTT | CASSPGSIRSTDTQYF
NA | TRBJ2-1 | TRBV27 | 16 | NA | TGTGCCAGCAGTCAATATAGCGGAGGGGGTTGGAATGAGCAGTTCTTC | CASSQYSGGGWNEQFF
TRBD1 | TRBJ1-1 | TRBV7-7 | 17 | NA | TGTGCTAGCAGACCAGACCTCCCCGGGACAGGGCCCCCTGAAGCTTTCTTT | CASRPDLPGTGPPEAFF
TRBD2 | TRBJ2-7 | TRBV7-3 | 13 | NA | TGTGCCAGCAGCTCTCGCGGGAGGAACGAGCAGTACTTC | CASSSRGRNEQYF
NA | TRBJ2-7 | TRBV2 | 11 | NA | TGTGCCAGCCACGACGGCTACGAGCAGTACTTC | CASHDGYEQYF
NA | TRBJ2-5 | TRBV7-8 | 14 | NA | TGTGCCAGCAGCTTAGGGGGTGGGAGAGAGACCCAGTACTTC | CASSLGGGRETQYF
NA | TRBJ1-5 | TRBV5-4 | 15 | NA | TGTGCCAGCAGCTTGGATGGAGGGGGCAATCAGCCCCAGCATTTT | CASSLDGGGNQPQHF
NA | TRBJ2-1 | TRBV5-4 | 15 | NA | TGTGCCAGCAGCTTGCAGTGGGTAGCCTACAATGAGCAGTTCTTC | CASSLQWVAYNEQFF
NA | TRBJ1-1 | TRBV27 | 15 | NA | TGTGCCAGCAGTTTATCTATCCGGGCGGACACTGAAGCTTTCTTT | CASSLSIRADTEAFF
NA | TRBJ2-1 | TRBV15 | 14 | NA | TGTGCCACCTCGGGGCGGGTACGAAACAATGAGCAGTTCTTC | CATSGRVRNNEQFF